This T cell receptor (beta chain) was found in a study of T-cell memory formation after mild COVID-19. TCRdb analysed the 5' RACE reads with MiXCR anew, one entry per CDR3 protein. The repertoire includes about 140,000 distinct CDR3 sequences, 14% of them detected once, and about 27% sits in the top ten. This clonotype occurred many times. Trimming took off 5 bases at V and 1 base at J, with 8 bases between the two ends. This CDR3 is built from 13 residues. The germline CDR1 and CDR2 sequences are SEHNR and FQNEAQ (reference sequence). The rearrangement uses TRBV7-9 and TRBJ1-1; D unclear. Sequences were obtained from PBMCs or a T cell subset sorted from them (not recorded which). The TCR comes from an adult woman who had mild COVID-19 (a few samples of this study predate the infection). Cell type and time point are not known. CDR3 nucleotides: TGTGCCAGCAGCCCTAGTAAGAACACTGAAGCTTTCTTT. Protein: CASSPSKNTEAFF. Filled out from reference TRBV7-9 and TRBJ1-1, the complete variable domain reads DTGVSQNPRHKITKRGQNVTFRCDPISEHNRLYWYRQTLGQGPEFLTYFQNEAQLEKSRLLSDRFSAERPKGSFSTLEIQRTEQGDSAMYLCASSPSKNTEAFFGQGTRLTVV.